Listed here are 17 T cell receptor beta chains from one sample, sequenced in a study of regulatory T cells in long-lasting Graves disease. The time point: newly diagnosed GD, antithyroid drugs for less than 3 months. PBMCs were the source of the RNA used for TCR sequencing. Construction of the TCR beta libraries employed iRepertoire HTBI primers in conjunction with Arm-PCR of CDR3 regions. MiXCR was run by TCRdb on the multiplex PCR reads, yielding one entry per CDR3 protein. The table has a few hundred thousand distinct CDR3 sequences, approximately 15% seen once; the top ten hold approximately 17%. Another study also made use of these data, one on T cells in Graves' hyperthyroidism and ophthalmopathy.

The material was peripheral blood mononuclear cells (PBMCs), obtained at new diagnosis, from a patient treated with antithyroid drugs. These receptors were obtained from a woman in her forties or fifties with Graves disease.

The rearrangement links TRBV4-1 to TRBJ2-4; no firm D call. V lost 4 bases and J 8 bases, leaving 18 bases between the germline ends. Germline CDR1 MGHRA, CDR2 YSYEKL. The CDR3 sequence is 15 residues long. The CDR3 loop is CASSPEGQPRDIQYF. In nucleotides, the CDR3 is TGCGCCAGCAGCCCCGAAGGTCAGCCGAGAGACATTCAGTACTTC.

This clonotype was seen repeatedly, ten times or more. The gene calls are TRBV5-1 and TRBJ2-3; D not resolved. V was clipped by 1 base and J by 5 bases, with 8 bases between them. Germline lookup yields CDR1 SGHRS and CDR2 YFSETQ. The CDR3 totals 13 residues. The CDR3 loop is CASSLRARDTQYF. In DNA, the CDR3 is TGCGCCAGCAGCTTGAGGGCCCGAGATACGCAGTATTTT.

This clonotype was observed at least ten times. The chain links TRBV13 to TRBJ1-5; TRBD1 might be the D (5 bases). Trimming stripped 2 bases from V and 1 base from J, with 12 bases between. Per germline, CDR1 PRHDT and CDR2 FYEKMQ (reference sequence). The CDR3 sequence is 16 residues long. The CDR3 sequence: CASSLSMGQSNQPQHF. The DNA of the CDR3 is TGTGCCAGCAGCTTATCAATGGGGCAGAGCAATCAGCCCCAGCATTTT.

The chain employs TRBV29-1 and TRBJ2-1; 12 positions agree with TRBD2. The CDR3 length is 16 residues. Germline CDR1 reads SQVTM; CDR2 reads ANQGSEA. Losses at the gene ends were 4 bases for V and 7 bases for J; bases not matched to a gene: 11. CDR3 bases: TGCAGCGTTGCAAGACTAGCGGGAGTGCTCGGAAATGAGCAGTTCTTC. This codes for CSVARLAGVLGNEQFF.

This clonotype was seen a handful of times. The DNA of the CDR3 is TGCAGTGCTAGAGGAGATGATAGGAGCTCCTACAATGAGCAGTTCTTC. Protein product: CSARGDDRSSYNEQFF. The V gene is TRBV20-1, the J gene TRBJ2-1; no definite D call. Germline CDR1 DFQATT, CDR2 SNEGSKA (reference sequence). The CDR3 length is 16 residues. With 1 base removed from V and 0 bases from J, the gap between germline ends came to 13 bases.

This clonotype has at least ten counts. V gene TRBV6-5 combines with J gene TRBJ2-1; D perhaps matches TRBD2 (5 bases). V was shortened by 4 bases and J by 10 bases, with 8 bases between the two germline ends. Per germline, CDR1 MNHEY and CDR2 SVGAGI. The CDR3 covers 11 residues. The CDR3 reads CASSFSVEQFF. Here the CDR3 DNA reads TGTGCCAGCAGTTTTAGCGTCGAGCAGTTCTTC.

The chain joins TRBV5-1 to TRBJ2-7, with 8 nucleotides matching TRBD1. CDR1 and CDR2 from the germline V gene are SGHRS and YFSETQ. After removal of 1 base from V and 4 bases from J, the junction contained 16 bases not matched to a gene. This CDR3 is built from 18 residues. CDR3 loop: CASSLQPPQTGVIYEQYF. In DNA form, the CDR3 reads TGCGCCAGCAGCTTGCAACCGCCCCAGACAGGGGTAATTTACGAGCAGTACTTC. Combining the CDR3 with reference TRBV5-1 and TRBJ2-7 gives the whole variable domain KAGVTQTPRYLIKTRGQQVTLSCSPISGHRSVSWYQQTPGQGLQFLFEYFSETQRNKGNFPGRFSGRQFSNSRSEMNVSTLELGDSALYLCASSLQPPQTGVIYEQYFGPGTRLTVT.

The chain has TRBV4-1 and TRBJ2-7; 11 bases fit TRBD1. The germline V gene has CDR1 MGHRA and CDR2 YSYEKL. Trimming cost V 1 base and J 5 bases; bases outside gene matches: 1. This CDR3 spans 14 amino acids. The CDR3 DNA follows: TGCGCCAGCAGCCAAGGGACAGGGGGCAACGAGCAGTACTTC. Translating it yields CASSQGTGGNEQYF.

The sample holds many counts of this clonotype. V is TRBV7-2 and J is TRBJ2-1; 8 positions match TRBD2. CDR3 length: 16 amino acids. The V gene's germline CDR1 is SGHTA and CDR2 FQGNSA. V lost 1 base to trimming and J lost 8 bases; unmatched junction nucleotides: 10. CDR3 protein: CASSLVAGTGEYEQFF. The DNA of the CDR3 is TGTGCCAGCAGCTTAGTAGCGGGAACGGGGGAATATGAGCAGTTCTTC.

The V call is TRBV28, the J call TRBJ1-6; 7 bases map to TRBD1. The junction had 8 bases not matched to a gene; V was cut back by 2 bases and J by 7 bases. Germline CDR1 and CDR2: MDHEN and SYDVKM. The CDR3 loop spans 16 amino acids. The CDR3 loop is CASSLGDRGFNSPLHF. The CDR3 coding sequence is TGTGCCAGCAGTTTAGGGGACAGAGGGTTCAATTCACCCCTCCACTTT.

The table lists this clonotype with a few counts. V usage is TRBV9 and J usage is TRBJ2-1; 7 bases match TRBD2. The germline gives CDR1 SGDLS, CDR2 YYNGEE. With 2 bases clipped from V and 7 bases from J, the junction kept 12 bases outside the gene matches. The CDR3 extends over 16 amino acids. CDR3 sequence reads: CASSVFVAGVGNEQFF. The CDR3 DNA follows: TGTGCCAGCAGCGTGTTTGTGGCGGGAGTTGGAAATGAGCAGTTCTTC.

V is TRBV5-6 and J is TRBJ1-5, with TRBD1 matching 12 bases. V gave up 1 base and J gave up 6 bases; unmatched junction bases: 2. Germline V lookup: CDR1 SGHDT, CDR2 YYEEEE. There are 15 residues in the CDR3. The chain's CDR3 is CASSLRDRGLQPQHF. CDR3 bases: TGTGCCAGCAGCTTGAGGGACAGGGGGCTTCAGCCCCAGCATTTT.

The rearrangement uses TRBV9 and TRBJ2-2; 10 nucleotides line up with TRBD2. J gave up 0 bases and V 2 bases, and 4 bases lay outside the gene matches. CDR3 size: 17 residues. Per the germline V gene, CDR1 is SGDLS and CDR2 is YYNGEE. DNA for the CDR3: TGTGCCAGCAGCGTTCGAGGACTAGCGGCGAACACCGGGGAGCTGTTTTTT. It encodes CASSVRGLAANTGELFF.

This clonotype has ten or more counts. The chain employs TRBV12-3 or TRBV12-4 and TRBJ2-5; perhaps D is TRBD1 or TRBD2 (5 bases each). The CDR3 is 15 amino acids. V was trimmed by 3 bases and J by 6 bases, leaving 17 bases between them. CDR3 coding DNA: TGTGCCAGCAGTTTTGGCGGGCTAGCAGGGAAGACCCAGTACTTC. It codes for CASSFGGLAGKTQYF.

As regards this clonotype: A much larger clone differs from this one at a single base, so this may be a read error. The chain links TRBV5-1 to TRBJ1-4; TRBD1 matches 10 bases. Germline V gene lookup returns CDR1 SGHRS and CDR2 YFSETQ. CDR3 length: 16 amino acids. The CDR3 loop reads CTSSLDLGQGSEKLFF. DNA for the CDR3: TGCACCAGCAGCTTGGATTTGGGACAGGGGAGTGAAAAACTGTTTTTT.

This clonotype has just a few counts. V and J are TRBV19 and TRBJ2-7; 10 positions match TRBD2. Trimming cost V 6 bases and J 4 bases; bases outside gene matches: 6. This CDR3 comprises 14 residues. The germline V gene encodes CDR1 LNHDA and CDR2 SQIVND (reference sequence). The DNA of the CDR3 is TGTGCCAGTAGAAGCCTAGCGGGAGAATACGAGCAGTACTTC. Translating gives CASRSLAGEYEQYF. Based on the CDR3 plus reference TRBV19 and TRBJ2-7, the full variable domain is DGGITQSPKYLFRKEGQNVTLSCEQNLNHDAMYWYRQDPGQGLRLIYYSQIVNDFQKGDIAEGYSVSREKKESFPLTVTSAQKNPTAFYLCASRSLAGEYEQYFGPGTRLTVT.

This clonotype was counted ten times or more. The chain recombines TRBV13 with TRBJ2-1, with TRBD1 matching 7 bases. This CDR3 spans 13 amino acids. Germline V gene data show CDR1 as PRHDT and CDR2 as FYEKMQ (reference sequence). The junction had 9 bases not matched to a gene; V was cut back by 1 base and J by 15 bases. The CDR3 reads CASSLATDRLRFF. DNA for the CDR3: TGTGCCAGCAGCTTAGCCACGGACAGGCTGCGGTTCTTC.